These T cell receptor beta chains were read from a single sample in a study of radiation and T cells in renal cell carcinoma. The data were produced by immunoSEQ multiplex PCR, yet TCRdb's version contains in-frame clones alone and is incomplete. The sample lists tens of thousands of clones; approximately 86% were seen once. Material: blood, obtained from a patient whose treatment included radiotherapy and nephrectomy. These TCRs come from a woman in her forties or fifties with renal cell carcinoma. The CDR3 runs from the conserved cysteine through the conserved F or W. D genes are given only for firm matches. Rows may omit the clone size; those that give it use once, few, many or a size class.

D gene | CDR3 length | J gene | V gene | clone size | CDR3 DNA | CDR3 protein
- | 14 | TRBJ1-2 | TRBV30 | - | TGTGCCTGGAGGGGCGTGGGGCCTAGGGATGGCTACACCTTC | CAWRGVGPRDGYTF
- | 14 | TRBJ1-2 | TRBV27 | - | TGTGCCAGCAGTTTAAACTCGGGGGACTATGGCTACACCTTC | CASSLNSGDYGYTF
- | 14 | TRBJ1-3 | TRBV5-4 | - | TGTGCCAGCAGCCCGAGAGGGACGGGAAACACCATATATTTT | CASSPRGTGNTIYF
TRBD2 | 19 | TRBJ2-6 | TRBV10-2 | once | TGCGCCAGCAGTGAGTCTGGAACTAGCGGAGACTCTGGGGCCAACGTCCTGACTTTC | CASSESGTSGDSGANVLTF
- | 15 | TRBJ2-7 | TRBV5-6 | - | TGTGCCAGCAGCTACCCCTGGACGGAAACCTACGAGCAGTACTTC | CASSYPWTETYEQYF
TRBD2 | 13 | TRBJ2-1 | TRBV6-4 | - | TGTGCCAGCGGGTTCGCTAGCGGAGGCGAGCAGTTCTTC | CASGFASGGEQFF
- | 14 | TRBJ2-3 | TRBV9 | - | TGTGCCAGCAGCGTAGAGAGTAGCACAGATACGCAGTATTTT | CASSVESSTDTQYF
- | 14 | TRBJ2-7 | TRBV6-5 | - | TGTGCCAGCAGAAACTCGGACAGAAACTACGAGCAGTACTTC | CASRNSDRNYEQYF
- | 15 | TRBJ2-2 | TRBV10-3 | - | TGTGCCATCAGTGAAACAGGGTTTTTCACCGGGGAGCTGTTTTTT | CAISETGFFTGELFF
- | 12 | TRBJ2-3 | TRBV7-6 | - | TGTGCCAGCAGCTTAGCGCTCTCGACGCAGTATTTT | CASSLALSTQYF
- | 14 | TRBJ2-5 | TRBV5-1 | - | TGCGCCAGCAGCTTGGGAGGTGGAGAAGAGACCCAGTACTTC | CASSLGGGEETQYF
- | 11 | TRBJ2-7 | TRBV5-1 | - | TGCGCCAGCAGCCACACGGAAATGCAGTACTTC | CASSHTEMQYF
- | 15 | TRBJ1-2 | TRBV7-8 | few | TGTGCCAGCAGCCCGGTTCCCTGGTTCTTAGGTGGCTACACCTTC | CASSPVPWFLGGYTF
- | 13 | TRBJ2-7 | TRBV11-2 | few | TGTGCCAGCAGCTTAGCCATTTCCTACGAGCAGTACTTC | CASSLAISYEQYF
- | 13 | TRBJ2-3 | TRBV29-1 | - | TGCAGCGTTGGGTACGGGCGCACAGATACGCAGTATTTT | CSVGYGRTDTQYF
TRBD1 | 14 | TRBJ1-4 | TRBV27 | - | TGTGCCAGCAGTTCCGGGACAGTTAATGAAAAACTGTTTTTT | CASSSGTVNEKLFF
- | 12 | TRBJ1-3 | TRBV7-2 | once | TGTGCCAGCAGCTTCAACTTAAACACCATATATTTT | CASSFNLNTIYF
- | 11 | TRBJ2-5 | TRBV7-6 | - | TGTGCCAGCAGCCAACAAGAGACCCAGTACTTC | CASSQQETQYF
TRBD2 | 18 | TRBJ2-6 | TRBV9 | - | TGTGCCAGCAGCCCTCTCACTAGCGGGGGGTATGGGGCCAACGTCCTGACTTTC | CASSPLTSGGYGANVLTF
TRBD1 | 12 | TRBJ2-7 | TRBV7-8 | once | TGTGCCAGCCGGACAGGGAGACACGAGCAGTACTTC | CASRTGRHEQYF
- | 14 | TRBJ2-5 | TRBV7-2 | - | TGTGCCAGCAGCTTCCGACATGGGCCTGAGACCCAGTACTTC | CASSFRHGPETQYF
TRBD1 | 16 | TRBJ2-3 | TRBV5-4 | - | TGTGCCAGCAGCTTGGACCTTCAGGGGGCCACAGATACGCAGTATTTT | CASSLDLQGATDTQYF
- | 17 | TRBJ2-1 | TRBV7-8 | - | TGTGCCAGCAGCTTATCAACCGGAAAGAGCTCCTACAATGAGCAGTTCTTC | CASSLSTGKSSYNEQFF
- | 13 | TRBJ1-5 | TRBV6-5 | few | TGTGCCAGCAGCCCCGGAGGCAATCAGCCCCAGCATTTT | CASSPGGNQPQHF
- | 14 | TRBJ2-3 | TRBV5-1 | - | TGCGCCAGCAGCTCTGGGACTAGCACAGATACGCAGTATTTT | CASSSGTSTDTQYF
TRBD1 | 14 | TRBJ2-7 | TRBV9 | once | TGTGCCAGCAGCACCGGGACAGGGATCTACGAGCAGTACTTC | CASSTGTGIYEQYF
TRBD1 | 15 | TRBJ2-3 | TRBV10-3 | - | TGTGCCATCAGTGAGTACAGGGGAAGCACAGATACGCAGTATTTT | CAISEYRGSTDTQYF
- | 16 | TRBJ1-5 | TRBV7-2 | once | TGTGCCAGCAGCCCCGCCGTCGGGGGAGGCAATCAGCCCCAGCATTTT | CASSPAVGGGNQPQHF
- | 17 | TRBJ2-6 | TRBV25-1 | - | TGTGCCAGCCTACCGGGGGCAGAAAGATCTGGGGCCAACGTCCTGACTTTC | CASLPGAERSGANVLTF
- | 16 | TRBJ2-5 | TRBV27 | - | TGTGCCAGCAGTTTAGATTTCGTCAGGGCGGCAGAGACCCAGTACTTC | CASSLDFVRAAETQYF
TRBD1 | 19 | TRBJ1-2 | TRBV11-2 | - | TGTGCCAGCAGCTTGAAAACCGGGACAGGGAATCAACATAACTATGGCTACACCTTC | CASSLKTGTGNQHNYGYTF